These 19 T cell receptor beta chains were all obtained from the same sample, sequenced in a study of PD-1 blockade in classical Hodgkin lymphoma. Time point in this sample: cycle 4 day 1 (C4D1), after about 6 weeks of nivolumab. Each of the patients experienced relapse following autologous stem cell transplantation, and their brentuximab vedotin exposure differed. The method was immunoSEQ multiplex PCR; TCRdb's version includes in-frame clones alone and lacks a portion of them. The top ten hold 15% to 20% of the sample, which has 80,000 to 95,000 clones, over 80% seen once. The sample here was peripheral blood mononuclear cells (PBMCs), taken before the fourth cycle of nivolumab. The receptor set was obtained from a human donor with classical Hodgkin lymphoma.

This rearrangement joins TRBV5-1 to TRBJ2-7, with TRBD2 matching 8 bases. Germline-derived CDR1 and CDR2 are SGHRS and YFSETQ. Trimming took 0 bases from V and 1 from J; bases not matched to a gene: 6. This CDR3 contains 16 residues. CDR3 sequence: CASSLAGTRVSYEQYF. The CDR3 DNA follows: TGCGCCAGCAGCTTGGCCGGGACTAGGGTGTCCTACGAGCAGTACTTC.

This clone was detected only a few times. The CDR3 here is CASSEGLPYEQYF. The DNA for the CDR3 is TGCGCCAGCAGTGAAGGGCTACCCTACGAGCAGTACTTC. The rearrangement uses TRBV10-1 and TRBJ2-7, with D hard to call. The CDR3 runs to 13 residues. V lost 3 bases, J lost 2 bases, and 8 bases lay in between. Germline V CDR1 and CDR2: WNHNN, SYGVQD (reference sequence).

This chain connects TRBV9 to TRBJ2-2; 8 bases line up with TRBD1. There are 15 residues in the CDR3. CDR1 is SGDLS and CDR2 is YYNGEE in the germline V gene. After removal of 1 base from V and 6 bases from J, the junction contained 5 bases not matched to a gene. CDR3 region: CASSVTQGAPGELFF. DNA of the CDR3: TGTGCCAGCAGCGTAACGCAGGGGGCGCCCGGGGAGCTGTTTTTT.

This chain joins TRBV30 and TRBJ1-2; 7 bases are shared with TRBD1. CDR3 size: 14 residues. V shed 3 bases and J 4 bases; nucleotides not matched to a gene: 8. Germline CDR1 reads GTSNPN; CDR2 reads SVGIG (reference sequence). The DNA for the CDR3 is TGTGCCTGGAGGCGGGAGGGGGCAGGCTATGGCTACACCTTC. It codes for CAWRREGAGYGYTF.

The chain combines TRBV5-1 with TRBJ2-5; no definite D call. CDR3 size: 13 residues. Germline V lookup: CDR1 SGHRS, CDR2 YFSETQ. With 5 bases removed from V and 1 base from J, the gap between germline ends came to 9 bases. In DNA, the CDR3 is TGCGCCAGCAGTAGGGAAGTCCAAGAGACCCAGTACTTC. As protein: CASSREVQETQYF.

The chain joins TRBV19 to TRBJ1-2; 7 bases line up with TRBD1. The CDR3 extends over 13 amino acids. Trimming cost V 9 bases and J 2 bases; bases outside gene matches: 6. Per germline, CDR1 LNHDA and CDR2 SQIVND (reference sequence). The CDR3 DNA is TGTGCCAGCGCAGACAGGGCGAACTATGGCTACACCTTC. Its translation: CASADRANYGYTF.

The chain joins TRBV5-4 to TRBJ2-5; 7 nucleotides align to TRBD2. Germline lookup yields CDR1 SGHNT and CDR2 YYREEE (reference sequence). Trimming at V came to 0 bases and at J to 2 bases, leaving 10 bases not matched to a gene. The CDR3 length is 17 residues. CDR3 DNA sequence: TGTGCCAGCAGCTTGGAGGGGAGGGCCTCAGGACAAGAGACCCAGTACTTC. Its protein product is CASSLEGRASGQETQYF.

CDR3 in DNA: TGTGCCAGCAGTTACAACCCCCGGGGTGACACCGGGGAGCTGTTTTTT. Protein: CASSYNPRGDTGELFF. The chain is built from TRBV6-6 and TRBJ2-2; D is possibly TRBD2 (5 bases). Germline loops: CDR1 MNHNY, CDR2 SVGAGI (reference sequence). The CDR3 runs 16 residues. V lost 2 bases, J lost 3 bases, and 13 bases lay in between.

The chain combines TRBV7-2 with TRBJ2-1, with D tentatively TRBD2 (6 bases). The CDR3 contains 14 residues. V was cut by 2 bases and J by 8 bases, with 13 bases left in between. CDR1 is SGHTA and CDR2 is FQGNSA in the germline V gene. The CDR3 loop reads CASSLTAWGDEQFF. CDR3 DNA sequence: TGTGCCAGCAGCTTAACCGCGTGGGGGGATGAGCAGTTCTTC.

This rearrangement joins TRBV18 to TRBJ2-2, with D possibly being TRBD2 (5 bases). The germline gives CDR1 KGHSH, CDR2 LQKENI. Trimming cost V 6 bases and J 4 bases, with 15 bases left between them. The CDR3 contains 15 residues. The CDR3 DNA is TGTGCCAGCTCTACTAACCCCGGGATCACCGGGGAGCTGTTTTTT. Translated: CASSTNPGITGELFF.

Only one count was recorded for this clone. The chain employs TRBV6-1 and TRBJ2-7; TRBD2 might be the D (5 bases). V lost 6 bases and J 5 bases, leaving 8 bases between the germline ends. The germline V gene encodes CDR1 MNHNS and CDR2 SASEGT. The CDR3 contains 11 residues. The CDR3 DNA reads TGTGCCAGCAGGGAGCGGCACGAGCAGTACTTC. Protein product: CASRERHEQYF.

The DNA for the CDR3 is TGTGCCAGCAGCAAACCGGGACTAGCGTACGAGCAGTACTTC. Translating gives CASSKPGLAYEQYF. The V gene is TRBV5-4, the J gene TRBJ2-7, with 10 bases fitting TRBD2. The V gene end was trimmed by 4 bases and the J gene end by 4 bases; junction bases not matched to a gene: 5. The germline CDR1 and CDR2 sequences are SGHNT and YYREEE (reference sequence). The CDR3 totals 14 residues.

The chain joins TRBV19 to TRBJ1-2; 8 bases are shared with TRBD1. The CDR3 covers 12 residues. The V gene end was trimmed by 9 bases and the J gene end by 1 base; junction bases not matched to a gene: 1. Germline loops: CDR1 LNHDA, CDR2 SQIVND (reference sequence). CDR3: CASGQGNYGYTF. The CDR3 bases are TGTGCCAGCGGACAGGGTAACTATGGCTACACCTTC.

A single count supports this clone. The rearrangement uses TRBV15 and TRBJ2-7; D is uncertain. CDR1 is LNHNV, CDR2 YYDKDF, per germline (reference sequence). V was cut by 0 bases and J by 5 bases, with 11 bases left in between. The CDR3 has 14 amino acids. CDR3 DNA sequence: TGTGCCACCAGCAGAGAGACATTAAGCCACGAGCAGTACTTC. Translation: CATSRETLSHEQYF.

The chain combines TRBV7-8 with TRBJ2-1; 11 bases align to TRBD2. The J segment lost 0 bases and the V segment lost 5 bases, leaving 9 bases of the junction unmatched. Germline CDR1 SGHVS, CDR2 FQNEAQ. This CDR3 region has 18 residues. The CDR3 sequence is CASSHSRTSGYSYNEQFF. CDR3 DNA: TGTGCCAGCAGCCACTCCCGGACTAGCGGGTACTCCTACAATGAGCAGTTCTTC.

The J gene is TRBJ2-1, the V gene TRBV7-9; D call uncertain. CDR1 and CDR2 from the germline V gene are SEHNR and FQNEAQ (reference sequence). V dropped 4 bases and J dropped 5 bases, with 12 bases sitting between them. The CDR3 runs to 14 residues. The CDR3 sequence is CASSSGRTNNEQFF. The CDR3 nucleotides read TGTGCCAGCAGCTCAGGTAGAACAAACAATGAGCAGTTCTTC.

The chain uses TRBV27 and TRBJ2-3; D may be TRBD1 (5 bases). CDR3 length: 15 residues. CDR1 is MNHEY, CDR2 SMNVEV, per germline (reference sequence). With 2 bases removed from V and 4 bases from J, the gap between germline ends came to 13 bases. The CDR3 nucleotides are TGTGCCAGCAGTTTAGGGTGGGCAGGGTCAGATACGCAGTATTTT. Protein: CASSLGWAGSDTQYF.

This chain uses TRBV6-5 with TRBJ2-5; TRBD2 matches at 15 bases. The J call may not be correct, given that the DNA end is closer to TRBJ2-7. The CDR3 extends over 15 amino acids. The germline V gene encodes CDR1 MNHEY and CDR2 SVGAGI. The CDR3, as DNA: TGTGCCAGCACCGGACTAGCGGGAGGGGCCTACGAGCAGTACTTC. This translates into CASTGLAGGAYEQYF.

The chain couples TRBV5-6 to TRBJ2-7; D unresolved. CDR1 SGHDT and CDR2 YYEEEE come from the germline V gene. V was pared by 1 base and J by 2 bases, with 10 bases between. This CDR3 has 14 residues. The DNA for the CDR3 is TGTGCCAGCAGCTTGCTTAGCAGTGCCTACGAGCAGTACTTC. It yields the protein CASSLLSSAYEQYF.